The 5 T cell receptor beta chains below were found in one sample sequenced in a study of CD8 T cells in ankylosing spondylitis. No antigen is known for these receptors. One entry per CDR3 protein results from TCRdb running MiXCR on the 5' RACE reads. The sample lists about 210,000 distinct CDR3 sequences, roughly 6.6% occurring once. Whole-study results and caveats: One TCR beta motif, made up of seven to nine highly homologous variants, appeared characteristic of ankylosing spondylitis blood.

The sequencing sample was made of blood, either unsorted or a sorted T cell fraction (not recorded which). These receptors were obtained from a male donor with ankylosing spondylitis.

This clonotype was counted only a few times. CDR3 amino acids: CASSETRVLGETQYF. CDR3 nucleotides: TGTGCCAGCAGTGAGACCAGGGTGTTAGGAGAGACCCAGTACTTC. The chain carries TRBV2 and TRBJ2-5; D is perhaps TRBD1 (5 bases). V dropped 3 bases and J dropped 4 bases, with 15 bases sitting between them. The CDR3 length is 15 residues. From germline, CDR1 is SNHLY and CDR2 FYNNEI.

This clonotype was detected ten times or more. The J gene is TRBJ1-1, the V gene TRBV5-1; D not certain. The CDR3 length is 14 residues. CDR1 and CDR2 from the germline V gene are SGHRS and YFSETQ. Trimming shortened V by 0 bases and J by 1 base, and 7 bases separated the two germline ends. The CDR3 protein is CASSLVISNTEAFF. The CDR3 DNA follows: TGCGCCAGCAGCTTGGTCATCTCGAACACTGAAGCTTTCTTT.

This sequence joins TRBV5-1 and TRBJ1-1, with D maybe TRBD1 (5 bases). Trimming took 4 bases from V and 0 from J, leaving 16 bases between them. The CDR3 is 16 amino acids. Per germline, CDR1 SGHRS and CDR2 YFSETQ. The CDR3 DNA follows: TGCGCCAGCAGCCCCCTGAGGCAGGGCATGAACACTGAAGCTTTCTTT. It encodes CASSPLRQGMNTEAFF. Using reference TRBV5-1 and TRBJ1-1 for the parts outside the CDR3, the full variable domain is KAGVTQTPRYLIKTRGQQVTLSCSPISGHRSVSWYQQTPGQGLQFLFEYFSETQRNKGNFPGRFSGRQFSNSRSEMNVSTLELGDSALYLCASSPLRQGMNTEAFFGQGTRLTVV.

In this sample, this clonotype turned up many times. The chain joins TRBV6-2 or TRBV6-3 to TRBJ2-1, with D possibly being TRBD2 (6 bases). This CDR3 has 13 amino acids. The V gene lost 5 bases and the J gene lost 7 bases, with 12 bases spanning the gap. The germline CDR1 and CDR2 sequences are MNHEY and SVGEGT. The CDR3 sequence is CASSAGLLNEQFF. The CDR3 coding sequence is TGTGCCAGCAGTGCGGGACTTTTAAATGAGCAGTTCTTC.

This clonotype has at least ten counts. V gene TRBV20-1 combines with J gene TRBJ2-7; 8 bases are shared with TRBD1. The germline V gene encodes CDR1 DFQATT and CDR2 SNEGSKA (reference sequence). The V and J ends lost 5 bases and 3 bases, in that order; junction bases with no gene match: 6. The length of the CDR3 is 13 residues. As DNA, the CDR3 is TGCAGTGCTTGGACAGGGAGAAACTACGAGCAGTACTTC. It codes for CSAWTGRNYEQYF.